Each of the 17 T cell receptor beta chains below was sequenced from the same sample in a study of blood T cell repertoires in COVID-19 (dated by TCRdb to 2018 to 2020). Library method: the immunoSEQ multiplex PCR assay. Entries here come from immuneACCESS through TCRdb and include only in-frame sequences with V and J called. Some clones fail to appear in such tables; in the studies checked, an unresolved V gene covers under half of the shortfall, and the cause of the remainder is unknown. Across this sample there are 200,000 to 250,000 clones, with 80% to 90% seen only once. Together, the top ten hold 3% to 4% of the sample. The sequenced sample consisted of PBMCs or T cells enriched from blood (not recorded which). These receptors were taken from a woman aged 40 to 50 with acute COVID-19.

The chain is built from TRBV28 and TRBJ1-1, with D possibly TRBD1 on 6 matching bases. The CDR3 runs 10 residues. Germline CDR1 is MDHEN and CDR2 is SYDVKM. V dropped 8 bases and J dropped 7 bases, with 8 bases sitting between them. The DNA for the CDR3 is TGTGCCAGCCGGGACAATGAAGCTTTCTTT. It encodes CASRDNEAFF.

V usage is TRBV7-9 and J usage is TRBJ2-5; possibly TRBD1 for D (5 bases). Germline V gene sequence: CDR1 SEHNR, CDR2 FQNEAQ (reference sequence). The CDR3 totals 14 residues. Trimming removed 7 bases from V and 5 bases from J, with 17 bases in between. In DNA, the CDR3 is TGTGCCAGCAATCAGCAAGGGGCTATTGAGACCCAGTACTTC. This codes for CASNQQGAIETQYF.

The genes are TRBV24-1 and TRBJ1-1; the D is unclear. The V end was cut by 4 bases, the J end by 0 bases, with 5 bases between. The length of the CDR3 is 13 residues. Germline CDR1 reads KGHDR; CDR2 reads SFDVKD. CDR3 sequence: CATSESMNTEAFF. The CDR3 nucleotides are TGTGCCACCAGTGAGAGCATGAACACTGAAGCTTTCTTT.

This clone is a singleton in its sample. The chain is built from TRBV19 and TRBJ2-7; TRBD1 matches 7 bases. Germline V lookup: CDR1 LNHDA, CDR2 SQIVND (reference sequence). Trimming took 4 bases from V and 5 from J; bases not matched to a gene: 8. This CDR3 has 14 amino acids. The CDR3 region has the DNA TGTGCCAGTAGTACCGGGACAGCAAGGGACGAGCAGTACTTC. Its translation: CASSTGTARDEQYF.

The chain couples TRBV9 to TRBJ2-3, with 9 bases matching TRBD1. The CDR3 extends over 16 amino acids. The germline V gene encodes CDR1 SGDLS and CDR2 YYNGEE. The V gene end was trimmed by 2 bases and the J gene end by 1 base; junction bases not matched to a gene: 5. The CDR3 nucleotides read TGTGCCAGCAGCGTGGGACAGGGTTCGCGCACAGATACGCAGTATTTT. This codes for CASSVGQGSRTDTQYF.

The chain links TRBV27 to TRBJ2-7, with a weak D call TRBD1 (5 bases). Germline V gives CDR1 MNHEY, CDR2 SMNVEV (reference sequence). V was trimmed by 4 bases and J by 1 base, leaving 14 bases between them. The CDR3 sequence is 15 residues long. The CDR3, as DNA: TGTGCCAGCAGTTCCTCGACAGATTTTTCCTACGAGCAGTACTTC. This codes for CASSSSTDFSYEQYF.

The chain couples TRBV28 to TRBJ1-1; D not certain. This CDR3 has 13 residues. The germline CDR1 and CDR2 sequences are MDHEN and SYDVKM. V lost 5 bases, J lost 3 bases, and 10 bases lay in between. The CDR3 DNA reads TGTGCCAGCAGTCCAGTGGAGGACACTGAAGCTTTCTTT. Translating gives CASSPVEDTEAFF.

This clone was counted only a few times. This chain joins TRBV14 and TRBJ2-7; 9 bases match TRBD2. J lost 5 bases, V lost 6 bases, and 11 bases had no gene match. The CDR3 covers 15 residues. Germline loops: CDR1 SGHDN, CDR2 FVKESK. The CDR3 bases are TGTGCCAGCAGTCTCTTCGCGGGAGGGCCGAACGAGCAGTACTTC. Its translation: CASSLFAGGPNEQYF.

The sample holds a few counts of this clone. The chain recombines TRBV15 with TRBJ2-1; 9 bases line up with TRBD2. Germline V gives CDR1 LNHNV, CDR2 YYDKDF (reference sequence). With 3 bases clipped from V and 9 bases from J, the junction kept 18 bases outside the gene matches. CDR3 size: 18 residues. Here the CDR3 reads CATSRKEFIAGAVVEQFF. CDR3 coding DNA: TGTGCCACCAGCAGGAAAGAATTCATAGCGGGAGCAGTAGTTGAGCAGTTCTTC.

The V and J genes are TRBV11-2 and TRBJ1-6, with D maybe TRBD1 (6 bases). Trimming pared 1 base from V and 8 bases from J, leaving 9 bases between. The germline V gene has CDR1 SGHAT and CDR2 FQNNGV. This CDR3 has 14 residues. The CDR3 coding sequence is TGTGCCAGCAGCTTAGCAGGACAGTATTCACCCCTCCACTTT. It is translated as CASSLAGQYSPLHF.

The rearrangement joins TRBV15 to TRBJ2-3; D unclear. Germline V gene lookup returns CDR1 LNHNV and CDR2 YYDKDF (reference sequence). V gave up 8 bases and J gave up 0 bases, with 18 bases separating them. CDR3 length equals 16 residues. The CDR3 nucleotides read TGTGCCACCCGTACCGGAGACCCACCGAGCACAGATACGCAGTATTTT. It encodes CATRTGDPPSTDTQYF.

In its sample, this clone was seen once. V and J are TRBV13 and TRBJ2-2; a possible D gene is TRBD1 (6 bases). Germline CDR1 reads PRHDT; CDR2 reads FYEKMQ (reference sequence). This CDR3 region has 15 residues. V was trimmed by 0 bases and J by 3 bases, leaving 8 bases between them. CDR3 amino acids: CASSLGAGDTGELFF. CDR3 nucleotide sequence: TGTGCCAGCAGCTTAGGAGCAGGGGACACCGGGGAGCTGTTTTTT.

The V call is TRBV7-6, the J call TRBJ2-7; TRBD1 matches at 8 bases. Germline V gene lookup returns CDR1 SGHVS and CDR2 FNYEAQ. The CDR3 sequence is 15 residues long. The V and J ends lost 1 base and 4 bases, in that order; junction bases with no gene match: 6. The DNA for the CDR3 is TGTGCCAGCAGCTTAGGGACAGGGATGGCATACGAGCAGTACTTC. Protein product: CASSLGTGMAYEQYF.

This chain uses TRBV28 with TRBJ1-4; tentative D call: TRBD1 (6 bases). CDR1 is MDHEN and CDR2 is SYDVKM in the germline V gene. V was pared by 3 bases and J by 10 bases, with 15 bases between. The CDR3 contains 14 residues. The CDR3 sequence: CASSFGQGNGKLFF. The DNA for the CDR3 is TGTGCCAGCAGTTTTGGGCAGGGGAACGGAAAACTGTTTTTT.

V is TRBV5-1 and J is TRBJ2-1; maybe TRBD1 (6 bases). Deletions cut 7 bases from V and 8 bases from J, with 19 bases between. CDR3 size: 14 residues. Germline V gives CDR1 SGHRS, CDR2 YFSETQ. The CDR3 region is CASGPGVGGDEQFF. CDR3 nucleotides: TGCGCCAGCGGGCCCGGGGTAGGGGGAGATGAGCAGTTCTTC.

As concerns this clone: At one end the junction does not follow the germline gene, possibly because of a read error. This same CDR3 is encoded by further DNA sequences in the sample. V gene TRBV3-1 (or the pseudogene TRBV3-2) combines with J gene TRBJ2-2; the D is unclear. In germline, CDR1 is LGHDT, CDR2 YNNKEL (reference sequence). This CDR3 contains 14 residues. The CDR3 sequence: CASSGRPNTGELFF. For the CDR3, the DNA is TGTGCCAGCAGTGGGCGCCCAAACACTGGGGAGCTGTTTTTT.

This clone has only a few counts. The chain employs TRBV7-2 and TRBJ2-2, with a tentative D call TRBD1 (6 bases). Germline values: CDR1 SGHTA, CDR2 FQGNSA. The CDR3 totals 13 residues. The V and J ends lost 6 bases and 5 bases respectively, with 10 bases between them. CDR3 residues: CASRPTGTGELFF. CDR3 bases: TGTGCCAGCAGACCCACAGGGACCGGGGAGCTGTTTTTT.